Listed here are 28 T cell receptor beta chains from one sample, sequenced in a study of blood T cell repertoires in COVID-19. Only in-frame clones appear in the TCRdb table, and some are missing; sequencing was by immunoSEQ multiplex PCR. The table shows tens of thousands of clones, with roughly 86% occurring only once. The specimen was peripheral blood. The receptors were sampled from a man aged 50 to 60 with active or convalescent COVID-19.

This clone was recorded a few times. CDR3 DNA: TGTGCCAGCTGGGACAGCTCGTGGACCCAGTACTTC. Amino acids: CASWDSSWTQYF. The V call is TRBV6-5, the J call TRBJ2-5, with 7 nucleotides matching TRBD1. V lost 8 bases and J lost 7; bases outside the gene matches: 7. The V gene's germline CDR1 is MNHEY and CDR2 SVGAGI. The length of the CDR3 is 12 residues.

This clone has just a few counts. V and J are TRBV7-2 and TRBJ2-3, with a weak D call TRBD1 (5 bases). The V gene lost 3 bases and the J gene lost 0 bases, with 13 bases spanning the gap. The CDR3 has 16 amino acids. CDR1 SGHTA and CDR2 FQGNSA come from the germline V gene. CDR3 DNA: TGTGCCAGCAGCTTTACCAGGGCCTACAGCACAGATACGCAGTATTTT. Amino acids: CASSFTRAYSTDTQYF.

This chain uses TRBV4-3 with TRBJ1-3; D gene uncertain. The CDR3 sequence is 15 residues long. The germline V gene has CDR1 LGHNA and CDR2 YSLEER. Trimming shortened V by 0 bases and J by 4 bases, and 10 bases separated the two germline ends. The CDR3, as DNA: TGCGCCAGCAGCCAAGAACAGAGTCCCGGAAACACCATATATTTT. Protein sequence: CASSQEQSPGNTIYF.

The chain uses TRBV24-1 and TRBJ2-3, with 9 bases identical to TRBD2. V lost 2 bases, J lost 6 bases, and 11 bases stayed unmatched. Germline loops: CDR1 KGHDR, CDR2 SFDVKD. This CDR3 is built from 17 residues. As DNA, the CDR3 is TGTGCCACCAGTGATTACACCAGCGGGGGGATCGGTGATACGCAGTATTTT. Translation: CATSDYTSGGIGDTQYF.

V and J are TRBV6-4 and TRBJ1-6; 8 bases match TRBD1. The CDR3 contains 15 residues. Germline CDR1 and CDR2: MRHNA and SNTAGT. V lost 5 bases and J lost 9; bases outside the gene matches: 9. This CDR3 reads CASSSQGAKGSPLHF. The CDR3 bases are TGTGCCAGCAGTTCTCAGGGGGCGAAGGGTTCACCCCTCCACTTT.

The chain recombines TRBV7-2 with TRBJ1-2, with TRBD1 as a possible D gene (6 bases). CDR1 is SGHTA, CDR2 FQGNSA, per germline. This CDR3 is built from 15 residues. The V end lost 5 bases, the J end lost 8 bases, and 21 bases lay between the germline ends. The CDR3 protein is CASSQTSPGGIGYTF. The CDR3 DNA sequence: TGTGCCAGCAGCCAAACCTCGCCGGGGGGCATAGGCTACACCTTC.

The chain is built from TRBV7-2 and TRBJ1-1; the D gene is possibly TRBD1 (6 bases). Germline-derived CDR1 and CDR2 are SGHTA and FQGNSA. The CDR3 is 16 amino acids. Trimming stripped 0 bases from V and 6 bases from J, with 17 bases between. The CDR3 region has the DNA TGTGCCAGCAGCTTAGCCTGGGGGCAGGCAGCCGCTGAAGCTTTCTTT. It yields the protein CASSLAWGQAAAEAFF.

The rearrangement uses TRBV6-4 and TRBJ2-1, with 7 bases matching TRBD1. Germline loops: CDR1 MRHNA, CDR2 SNTAGT. With 3 bases clipped from V and 9 bases from J, the junction kept 8 bases outside the gene matches. This CDR3 comprises 14 residues. CDR3 sequence reads: CASSELTGVGEQFF. The CDR3 DNA reads TGTGCCAGCAGTGAGCTTACAGGGGTTGGTGAGCAGTTCTTC.

The rearrangement uses TRBV6-5 and TRBJ1-6; D is possibly TRBD1 (5 bases). This CDR3 region has 14 residues. The V and J ends lost 6 bases and 10 bases respectively, with 16 bases between them. Germline V gene lookup returns CDR1 MNHEY and CDR2 SVGAGI. The CDR3 sequence: CASSARDSGSPLHF. The CDR3, as DNA: TGTGCCAGCAGCGCCCGGGACTCGGGGTCACCCCTCCACTTT.

The chain employs TRBV18 and TRBJ2-1; TRBD1 matches 11 bases. CDR1 is KGHSH and CDR2 is LQKENI in the germline V gene. Germline trimming cut 3 bases from V and 4 bases from J; bases unmatched to any gene: 2. This CDR3 region has 15 residues. In DNA form, the CDR3 reads TGTGCCAGCTCACCGGGACAGGGGGGTTACAATGAGCAGTTCTTC. Its protein is CASSPGQGGYNEQFF.

This chain connects TRBV6-2 or TRBV6-3 to TRBJ1-5; maybe TRBD1 (5 bases). CDR1 MNHEY and CDR2 SVGEGT come from the germline V gene. V was pared by 2 bases and J by 0 bases, with 14 bases between. This CDR3 contains 17 residues. The CDR3 sequence: CASSYGHVGGSNQPQHF. Written as DNA, the CDR3 is TGTGCCAGCAGTTACGGGCACGTCGGGGGTAGCAATCAGCCCCAGCATTTT.

The chain uses TRBV19 and TRBJ1-5; possibly TRBD1 for D (6 bases). The CDR3 spans 15 residues. Trimming shortened V by 5 bases and J by 3 bases, and 14 bases separated the two germline ends. From germline, CDR1 is LNHDA and CDR2 SQIVND (reference sequence). CDR3 residues: CASSSQGYANQPQHF. The CDR3 nucleotides are TGTGCCAGTAGTTCACAGGGTTACGCCAATCAGCCCCAGCATTTT.

The V call is TRBV27, the J call TRBJ1-2; no reliable D call. From germline, CDR1 is MNHEY and CDR2 SMNVEV (reference sequence). CDR3 length: 14 amino acids. Trimming removed 5 bases at V and 4 bases at J, with 14 bases between. The CDR3 is CASSPQIGSYGYTF. In DNA, the CDR3 is TGTGCCAGCAGTCCCCAGATAGGGAGCTATGGCTACACCTTC.

The chain employs TRBV5-1 and TRBJ2-4, with D tentatively TRBD1 (5 bases). V dropped 1 base and J dropped 1 base, with 15 bases sitting between them. Germline CDR1 SGHRS, CDR2 YFSETQ. CDR3 size: 17 residues. CDR3 in amino acids: CASSLSLAGNAKNIQYF. CDR3 bases: TGCGCCAGCAGCTTGTCCCTGGCAGGGAACGCCAAAAACATTCAGTACTTC.

This chain connects TRBV18 to TRBJ1-4; a possible D gene is TRBD1 (6 bases). The V end lost 2 bases, the J end lost 5 bases, and 9 bases lay between the germline ends. The V gene's germline CDR1 is KGHSH and CDR2 LQKENI. This CDR3 has 14 amino acids. The CDR3, as DNA: TGTGCCAGCTCACCAGTGCAGGGGAATGAAAAACTGTTTTTT. Protein product: CASSPVQGNEKLFF.

The V gene is TRBV12-3 or TRBV12-4, the J gene TRBJ2-5; tentatively, D is TRBD2 (5 bases). V lost 5 bases and J 8 bases, leaving 9 bases between the germline ends. CDR3 length: 11 amino acids. The CDR3 loop reads CASSPASTQYF. CDR3 in DNA: TGTGCCAGCAGTCCCGCTAGCACCCAGTACTTC.

The rearrangement joins TRBV10-2 to TRBJ2-1, with D possibly being TRBD1 (6 bases). V was pared by 2 bases and J by 6 bases, with 11 bases between. The CDR3 is 14 residues long. Germline values: CDR1 WSHSY, CDR2 SAAADI. The CDR3 loop reads CASSETGTGNEQFF. CDR3 DNA sequence: TGCGCCAGCAGTGAGACAGGGACCGGCAATGAGCAGTTCTTC.

This sequence joins TRBV2 and TRBJ1-3; possibly TRBD1 for D (5 bases). This CDR3 is 13 amino acids long. CDR1 and CDR2 (germline): SNHLY, FYNNEI. Trimming removed 6 bases from V and 4 bases from J, with 10 bases in between. CDR3 residues: CASRKGLGNTIYF. CDR3 nucleotide sequence: TGTGCCAGCAGAAAGGGACTGGGAAACACCATATATTTT.

The chain recombines TRBV6-5 with TRBJ2-5; the D gene is possibly TRBD2 (5 bases). Between the trimmed V and J ends, which lost 8 bases and 3 bases, there was a span of 7 bases. Germline CDR1 is MNHEY and CDR2 is SVGAGI. This CDR3 contains 11 residues. CDR3 sequence reads: CASSGEETQYF. The CDR3 DNA is TGTGCCAGCTCCGGGGAAGAGACCCAGTACTTC.

This rearrangement joins TRBV19 to TRBJ2-7; D is possibly TRBD2 (5 bases). V shed 3 bases and J shed 3 bases, with 12 bases lying between them. This CDR3 is 14 amino acids long. The germline CDR1 and CDR2 sequences are LNHDA and SQIVND (reference sequence). DNA for the CDR3: TGTGCCAGTAGTATCCGACGGAGGAACTACGAGCAGTACGTC. As protein: CASSIRRRNYEQYV.

This clone showed up just a few times. This chain links TRBV11-2 with TRBJ2-5; 11 nucleotides match TRBD2. The CDR3 sequence is 16 residues long. V was pared by 2 bases and J by 2 bases, with 4 bases of the junction left unmatched. The germline gives CDR1 SGHAT, CDR2 FQNNGV. The CDR3: CASSLSASGGQETQYF. The CDR3 bases are TGTGCCAGCAGCTTAAGCGCTAGCGGGGGGCAAGAGACCCAGTACTTC.

A word on this clone: Other DNA variants within this sample encode the same CDR3. The rearrangement joins TRBV24-1 to TRBJ2-2; TRBD1 matches 8 bases. There are 14 residues in the CDR3. V trimming: 10 bases; J trimming: 2 bases; junction bases outside the gene matches: 5. Per the germline V gene, CDR1 is KGHDR and CDR2 is SFDVKD. Here the CDR3 DNA reads TGTGCCACGGGGACAGGCGGAAACACCGGGGAGCTGTTTTTT. Protein product: CATGTGGNTGELFF.

This rearrangement joins TRBV20-1 to TRBJ1-4; D may be TRBD1 (6 bases). Per germline, CDR1 DFQATT and CDR2 SNEGSKA (reference sequence). The V and J ends lost 3 bases and 7 bases respectively, with 12 bases between them. The CDR3 consists of 13 residues. The chain's CDR3 is CSASVGHPEKLFF. In nucleotides, the CDR3 is TGCAGTGCTAGTGTGGGACACCCTGAAAAACTGTTTTTT.

The chain combines TRBV5-5 with TRBJ1-1; a possible D gene is TRBD1 (6 bases). CDR3 size: 14 residues. Deletions cut 5 bases from V and 2 bases from J, with 13 bases between. Germline CDR1 reads SGHKS; CDR2 reads YYEKEE (reference sequence). CDR3 in amino acids: CASRTGSVNTEAFF. The CDR3 coding sequence is TGTGCCAGCAGGACAGGAAGTGTTAACACTGAAGCTTTCTTT.

This chain uses TRBV5-6 with TRBJ2-3; 12 positions match TRBD2. Germline assignment: CDR1 SGHDT and CDR2 YYEEEE. The length of the CDR3 is 18 residues. J was trimmed by 5 bases and V by 2 bases; bases with no gene match: 12. The chain's CDR3 is CASSFGGLAGSGGDTQYF. The DNA of the CDR3 is TGTGCCAGCAGCTTTGGAGGACTAGCGGGAAGTGGGGGAGATACGCAGTATTTT.

This rearrangement joins TRBV6-8 to TRBJ1-3; D possibly corresponds to TRBD1 (6 bases). Germline V gives CDR1 MNHGY, CDR2 SAAAGT. V lost 5 bases to trimming and J lost 0 bases, with 17 bases between them. The CDR3 has 17 residues. CDR3 in amino acids: CASSHQGPKLSGNTIYF. The CDR3 DNA is TGTGCCAGCAGTCATCAGGGGCCTAAACTCTCTGGAAACACCATATATTTT.

V gene TRBV12-5 combines with J gene TRBJ2-2; weak D call: TRBD2 (6 bases). The CDR3 is made up of 14 amino acids. Trimming took 3 bases from V and 4 from J, leaving 9 bases between them. In germline, CDR1 is LGHNT, CDR2 FRNRAP. CDR3 DNA sequence: TGTGCTAGTGGTTTTCAGGGAGGCACCGGGGAGCTGTTTTTT. This codes for CASGFQGGTGELFF.

J is TRBJ2-7 and V is TRBV5-1; a possible D gene is TRBD1 (6 bases). CDR1 is SGHRS and CDR2 is YFSETQ in the germline V gene. The V end lost 4 bases, the J end lost 3 bases, and 11 bases lay between the germline ends. This CDR3 spans 13 amino acids. CDR3 DNA sequence: TGCGCCAGCAGCACTGGACAGAACTACGAGCAGTACTTC. The encoded protein is CASSTGQNYEQYF.